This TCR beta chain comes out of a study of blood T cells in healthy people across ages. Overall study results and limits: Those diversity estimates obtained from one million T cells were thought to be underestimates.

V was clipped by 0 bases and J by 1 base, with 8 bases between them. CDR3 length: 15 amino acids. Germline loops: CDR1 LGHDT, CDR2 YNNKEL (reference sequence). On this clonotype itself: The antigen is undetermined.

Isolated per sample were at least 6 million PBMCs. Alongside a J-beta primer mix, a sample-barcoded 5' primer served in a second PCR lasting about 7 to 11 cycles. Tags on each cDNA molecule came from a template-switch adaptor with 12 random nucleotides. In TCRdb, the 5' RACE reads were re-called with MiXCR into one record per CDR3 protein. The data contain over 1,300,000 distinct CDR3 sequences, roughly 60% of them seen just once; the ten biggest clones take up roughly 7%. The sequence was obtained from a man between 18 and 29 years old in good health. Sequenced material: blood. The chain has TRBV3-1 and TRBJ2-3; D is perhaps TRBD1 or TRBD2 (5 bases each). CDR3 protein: CASSQDLGGTDTQYF. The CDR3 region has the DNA TGTGCCAGCAGCCAAGATTTGGGGGGCACAGATACGCAGTATTTT.